This T cell receptor beta chain was captured in a study of cytomegalovirus exposure and HLA in healthy donors. Trimming took off 5 bases at V and 4 bases at J, with 15 bases between the two ends. This CDR3 spans 14 amino acids. Germline loops: CDR1 MNHEY, CDR2 SMNVEV (reference sequence). The study, taken as a whole, reports: Reportedly, cytomegalovirus status was diagnosed with high sensitivity and specificity.

For this clone: Antigen specificity is unknown.

TCRdb's table, derived via immunoSEQ multiplex PCR, lists solely in-frame clones and lacks some. The table shows about 64,000 clones, with around nine tenths occurring only once. J is TRBJ2-7 and V is TRBV27, with D possibly matching TRBD2 (5 bases). This TCR came from a woman younger than 35 in good health and CMV-seronegative. The source material was PBMCs. Here the CDR3 reads CASSPRPGSYEQYF. As DNA, the CDR3 is TGTGCCAGCAGTCCGCGGCCGGGATCGTACGAGCAGTACTTC.